The next 2 T cell receptor beta chains were all read from a single sample in a study of CD8 T cells in ankylosing spondylitis. MiXCR, run by TCRdb on the 5' RACE reads, gives a single entry per CDR3 protein. The sample has a few hundred thousand distinct CDR3 sequences, around 21% seen once. The sample comprised blood, either unsorted or a sorted T cell fraction (not recorded which). The receptors originated from a female donor with ankylosing spondylitis or in good health (not recorded which).

Only a few counts were recorded for this clonotype. The gene calls are TRBV6-2 or TRBV6-3 and TRBJ2-1; the match to TRBD2 covers 8 bases. The CDR3 consists of 11 residues. Germline CDR1 MNHEY, CDR2 SVGEGT. J was trimmed by 8 bases and V by 8 bases; bases with no gene match: 2. CDR3 coding DNA: TGTGCCAGCTGCGGGAGGCATGAGCAGTTCTTC. Encoded protein: CASCGRHEQFF.

This clonotype is categorized as medium-sized. The V call is TRBV7-2, the J call TRBJ2-7, with TRBD2 matching over 10 bases. With V trimmed by 2 bases and J by 6 bases, 7 bases remained unmatched. The CDR3 runs to 15 residues. Germline values: CDR1 SGHTA, CDR2 FQGNSA. CDR3 DNA sequence: TGTGCCAGCAGCTTAATAGCGGGAGGAACGGGCGAGCAGTACTTC. Residues: CASSLIAGGTGEQYF.